This TCR beta chain was sequenced in a study of identical twins. Germline CDR1 and CDR2: LGHDT and YNNKEL (reference sequence). Between the trimmed V and J ends, which lost 3 bases and 2 bases, there was a span of 14 bases. The CDR3 is 16 residues long. Findings and limits, study-wide: Invariant MAIT and iNKT cells are populations that could partly confound zero-insertion analyses. It was out-of-frame TCR alpha sharing in monozygotic twins that models underestimated. Within cord blood, abundant beta clonotypes carried fewer insertions, but memory repertoires showed no such trend.

This clonotype was detected only a few times. Its antigen remains unidentified. Template switching (which added a universal primer site) was used, and cDNA carried unique molecular identifiers. In TCRdb, the 5' RACE reads were re-called with MiXCR into one record per CDR3 protein. This sample has hundreds of thousands of distinct CDR3 sequences, with around 8.3% found just once. The data also belong to a second study, concerning yellow fever vaccine responses in identical twins.

This receptor was taken from a woman in her late teens or twenties in good health. V gene TRBV3-1 combines with J gene TRBJ2-1, with D possibly TRBD1 on 6 matching bases. Sequenced sample: PBMCs. The chain's CDR3 is CASSHGRGSAYNEQFF. CDR3 coding DNA: TGTGCCAGCAGCCATGGCAGGGGATCTGCCTACAATGAGCAGTTCTTC.